One and the same sample provided the 10 T cell receptor beta chains below, sequenced in a study of OX40 agonist ivuxolimab in advanced cancers. Measured with immunoSEQ multiplex PCR; TCRdb has only the in-frame clones, and not every one. The sample consists of 100,000 to 150,000 clones, under 95% of them appearing once. The sequenced sample was CD4+ or CD8+ T cells sorted from blood, obtained in a trial of the OX40 agonist ivuxolimab. The receptors were gathered from an adult with an advanced solid tumor such as melanoma, head and neck, liver or kidney cancer.

In its sample, this clone was seen a few times. V usage is TRBV5-4 and J usage is TRBJ2-2; D unclear. The CDR3 contains 13 residues. Germline V lookup: CDR1 SGHNT, CDR2 YYREEE (reference sequence). The germline V and J ends were trimmed by 2 bases and 3 bases, with 5 bases remaining between them. CDR3 region: CASSLTDTGELFF. CDR3 DNA: TGTGCCAGCAGCTTAACCGACACCGGGGAGCTGTTTTTT.

V usage is TRBV28 and J usage is TRBJ2-7, with D possibly being TRBD1 (5 bases). Looked up from germline, CDR1 is MDHEN and CDR2 is SYDVKM. There are 12 residues in the CDR3. V lost 3 bases and J 7 bases, leaving 10 bases between the germline ends. CDR3 in DNA: TGTGCCAGCAGTTTGTACAGGAATGAGCAGTACTTC. Protein sequence: CASSLYRNEQYF.

This chain connects TRBV7-2 to TRBJ2-7; 11 positions match TRBD2. The CDR3 extends over 14 amino acids. With V trimmed by 5 bases and J by 5 bases, 5 bases remained unmatched. Germline CDR1 and CDR2: SGHTA and FQGNSA. The CDR3 sequence is CASSPLAGVHEQYF. The CDR3 coding sequence is TGTGCCAGCAGCCCACTAGCGGGAGTTCACGAGCAGTACTTC. The whole variable domain, filled in from reference TRBV7-2 and TRBJ2-7, reads GAGVSQSPSNKVTEKGKDVELRCDPISGHTALYWYRQSLGQGLEFLIYFQGNSAPDKSGLPSDRFSAERTGGSVSTLTIQRTQQEDSAVYLCASSPLAGVHEQYFGPGTRLTVT.

The V gene is TRBV28, the J gene TRBJ2-3, with a possible D match to TRBD2 (6 bases). V dropped 4 bases and J dropped 3 bases, with 11 bases sitting between them. The CDR3 loop spans 14 amino acids. Germline V gene sequence: CDR1 MDHEN, CDR2 SYDVKM. CDR3 protein: CASSWGSGTDTQYF. The DNA for the CDR3 is TGTGCCAGCAGTTGGGGGAGCGGGACAGATACGCAGTATTTT. The full variable domain, rest sourced from reference TRBV28 and TRBJ2-3, is DVKVTQSSRYLVKRTGEKVFLECVQDMDHENMFWYRQDPGLGLRLIYFSYDVKMKEKGDIPEGYSVSREKKERFSLILESASTNQTSMYLCASSWGSGTDTQYFGPGTRLTVL.

The gene calls are TRBV19 and TRBJ1-5, with D possibly being TRBD1 (5 bases). V gave up 6 bases and J gave up 1 base, with 10 bases separating them. This CDR3 has 14 amino acids. Germline CDR1 reads LNHDA; CDR2 reads SQIVND (reference sequence). The CDR3 here is CASRAGQSNQPQHF. In DNA form, the CDR3 reads TGTGCCAGTAGGGCGGGGCAGAGCAATCAGCCCCAGCATTTT.

This clone was counted a single time. The genes are TRBV6-1 and TRBJ1-1; 8 nucleotides match TRBD1. V shed 5 bases, J shed 1 base, and the junction held 6 bases outside the gene matches. The germline V gene encodes CDR1 MNHNS and CDR2 SASEGT. This CDR3 contains 15 residues. The CDR3 spells CASSSRTGSNTEAFF. DNA for the CDR3: TGTGCCAGCAGTTCCCGGACAGGGTCGAACACTGAAGCTTTCTTT.

This chain joins TRBV4-2 and TRBJ2-1; 8 bases are shared with TRBD2. Per the germline V gene, CDR1 is LGHNA and CDR2 is YNFKEQ. The CDR3 is 15 residues long. Losses at the gene ends were 1 base for V and 2 bases for J; bases not matched to a gene: 1. For the CDR3, the DNA is TGTGCCAGCAGCCAAGTAGCGGGGACCTACAATGAGCAGTTCTTC. This gives the protein CASSQVAGTYNEQFF.

J is TRBJ2-2 and V is TRBV9; D gene ambiguous. The V end was cut by 4 bases, the J end by 5 bases, with 9 bases between. CDR1 and CDR2 (germline): SGDLS, YYNGEE. This CDR3 has 13 residues. CDR3 DNA sequence: TGTGCCAGCAGCCTAAGGGAAACCGGGGAGCTGTTTTTT. Its translation is CASSLRETGELFF.

The rearrangement joins TRBV14 to TRBJ2-5; TRBD1 agrees at 7 bases. The CDR3 is made up of 13 amino acids. The V gene end was trimmed by 3 bases and the J gene end by 5 bases; junction bases not matched to a gene: 3. Germline assignment: CDR1 SGHDN and CDR2 FVKESK. The CDR3, as DNA: TGTGCCAGCAGCCAGGGCAGGGGGGAGACCCAGTACTTC. Its protein is CASSQGRGETQYF. The variable domain in full, with the rest retrieved from reference TRBV14 and TRBJ2-5, is EAGVTQFPSHSVIEKGQTVTLRCDPISGHDNLYWYRRVMGKEIKFLLHFVKESKQDESGMPNNRFLAERTGGTYSTLKVQPAELEDSGVYFCASSQGRGETQYFGPGTRLLVL.

V gene TRBV28 combines with J gene TRBJ2-1; D is unresolved. This CDR3 is 12 amino acids long. Trimming removed 6 bases from V and 5 bases from J, with 8 bases in between. Germline CDR1 and CDR2: MDHEN and SYDVKM. The CDR3 coding sequence is TGTGCCAGCAGCCTCTTCCACAATGAGCAGTTCTTC. Its translation: CASSLFHNEQFF.